This record looks at one T cell receptor beta chain sequence and its context. No antigen is known for it. The data are from a study of T cell repertoires in cytomegalovirus infection. TCRdb re-called the reads through MiXCR, storing one row per CDR3 protein. The table lists tens of thousands of distinct CDR3 sequences, approximately 24% of them singletons, with 50% in the top ten. CDR3 length equals 16 residues. CDR1 is DFQATT and CDR2 is SNEGSKA in the germline V gene (reference sequence). Trimming took 2 bases from V and 0 from J, leaving 11 bases between them. The material was CD8+ T cells from cultured PBMCs, obtained from culture after CMV antigen stimulation. J is TRBJ1-6 and V is TRBV20-1; D unclear. The source is a human donor in good health (CMV status not recorded). Some clones in this sample may be carry-over from other donors' samples. The CDR3 nucleotides are TGCAGTGCTAGAAAGGGAAACCTCTCCTATAATTCACCCCTCCACTTT. It yields the protein CSARKGNLSYNSPLHF.